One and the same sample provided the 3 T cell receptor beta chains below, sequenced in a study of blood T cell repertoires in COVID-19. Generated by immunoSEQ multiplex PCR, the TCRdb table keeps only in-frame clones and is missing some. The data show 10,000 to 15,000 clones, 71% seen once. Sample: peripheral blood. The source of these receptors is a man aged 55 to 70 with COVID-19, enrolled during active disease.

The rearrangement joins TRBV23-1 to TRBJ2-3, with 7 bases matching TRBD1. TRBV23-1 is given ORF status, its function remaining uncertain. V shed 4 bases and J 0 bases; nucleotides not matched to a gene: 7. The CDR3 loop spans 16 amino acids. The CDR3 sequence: CASSPLRQGSTDTQYF. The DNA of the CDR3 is TGCGCCAGCAGTCCCCTTCGACAGGGAAGCACAGATACGCAGTATTTT.

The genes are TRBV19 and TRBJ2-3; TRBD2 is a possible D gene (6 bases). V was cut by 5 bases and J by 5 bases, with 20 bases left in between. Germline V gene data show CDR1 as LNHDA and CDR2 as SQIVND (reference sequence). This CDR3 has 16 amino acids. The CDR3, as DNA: TGTGCCAGTAGTCCCCGGCAGGGACTCCCTAAAGATACGCAGTATTTT. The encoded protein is CASSPRQGLPKDTQYF.

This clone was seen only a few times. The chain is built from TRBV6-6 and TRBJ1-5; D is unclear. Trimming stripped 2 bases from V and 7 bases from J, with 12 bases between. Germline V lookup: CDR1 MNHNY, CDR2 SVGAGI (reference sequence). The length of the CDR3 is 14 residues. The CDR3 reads CASSYGGFGQPQHF. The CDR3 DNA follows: TGTGCCAGCAGTTACGGAGGATTTGGGCAGCCCCAGCATTTT.